This TCR beta chain derives from a study of T-cell reconstitution after alpha-beta-depleted transplantation in children (dated by TCRdb to the mid-2010s). Looking at the study overall: The study quantitatively tracked T-cell immune reconstitution after TCRalphabeta/CD19-depleted allogeneic hematopoietic cell transplantation in children using TCR repertoire profiling.

In the germline V gene, CDR1 corresponds to SGHVS and CDR2 to FNYEAQ. V has 1 base trimmed and J has 2 bases trimmed; junction bases matching no gene number 2. From the cysteine up to the phenylalanine, the CDR3 has a length of 16 residues. The retained sequence is limited to the CDR3, 48 bases, with the frame set at the first base. To note about this clonotype: The antigen it recognizes is unknown. No base quality values were provided; no much bigger clone lies one nucleotide off.

Broad study findings and their caveats: Over subsequent months, a decline in hyperexpanded clone frequencies was noted, and after one year, T-cell counts and TCRbeta diversity were mostly ascribed to newly produced T cells. The apparently early alphabetaT-cell count recovery about two months after transplant was reportedly dependent on only several hundred rapidly expanded clones derived from non-depleted graft cells. In some patients, the high TCRbeta diversity seen at day 60 was put down to recipient T cells and intrathymic progenitors that had survived conditioning.

Taken with the paper, the label for time point translates to: day 60 (about 2 months) after transplantation. The treatment or condition label for this specimen denotes: allogeneic hematopoietic cell transplantation with graft depleted of TCRalphabeta T cells and CD19 B cells. TCRalphabeta/CD19-depleted allogeneic hematopoietic cell grafts were given to the transplant recipients, all of whom were children. Library preparation was by PCR. The sequencer was an Illumina HiSeq 2500. TCR libraries were prepared with molecular barcoding, using unique molecular identifiers to normalize TCRbeta repertoire quantification. TCRdb ran its own pipeline on the public reads, namely fastp trimming at Q25 and MiXCR clone calling, and kept in-frame beta chains. When rows share a CDR3 protein, they turn into one entry using the most common DNA and genes. For this sample the table gives about 20,000 distinct CDR3 sequences, of which 10% to 15% were detected only once. The ten largest clonotypes hold 35% to 45% of the sample.

This TCR came from a female patient younger than 10 who had a stem cell transplant for congenital amegakaryocytic thrombocytopenia, so the T cells may come from the graft donor. The chain is made from TRBV7-6 and TRBJ2-6; TRBD2 lines up with 7 middle nucleotides. Source: PBMCs, mostly from graft donor cells, taken 60 days after TCRalphabeta/CD19-depleted stem cell transplant. The DNA is as follows: TGTGCCAGCAGCTTAGGGGGGGGAGCTGGGGCCAACGTCCTGACTTTC. This encodes CASSLGGGAGANVLTF.